The sample holds many counts of the clone carrying this T cell receptor beta chain. Its antigen is unknown. Using RNA transcripts as the source, TCR beta CDR3 regions were amplified. TCR CDR3 regions were first amplified by RT-PCR with HTBI primers. TCRdb fed the multiplex PCR reads into MiXCR, producing one record per CDR3 protein. The sample yields a few hundred thousand distinct CDR3 sequences, about a sixth seen once. The sample is drawn from a study of T cells in Graves' hyperthyroidism and ophthalmopathy. Broader study findings: Clonotypes that were expanded in thyroid above 0.001 mostly appeared in blood too.

V lost 5 bases to trimming and J lost 7 bases, with 10 bases between them. Germline V CDR1 and CDR2: SGHTS, YDEGEE. This CDR3 region has 12 residues. The TCR comes from a woman between 40 and 55 years old with Graves' ophthalmopathy. The genes are TRBV5-8 and TRBJ1-5; D gene unclear. Material: blood. CDR3 DNA sequence: TGTGCCAGCAGTTCTCAAGGACAGCCCCAGCATTTT. Translation gives CASSSQGQPQHF. The full variable domain, with the rest looked up from reference TRBV5-8 and TRBJ1-5, is EAGVTQSPTHLIKTRGQQATLRCSPISGHTSVYWYQQALGLGLQFLLWYDEGEERNRGNFPPRFSGRQFPNYSSELNVNALELEDSALYLCASSSQGQPQHFGDGTRLSIL.